These 7 T cell receptor beta chains were sequenced from one sample in a study of shared clonotypes between healthy human individuals. Clones were sequenced by immunoSEQ multiplex PCR, and TCRdb holds only the in-frame ones, with some missing. The table lists about 2 million clones, roughly 96% of them singletons. The specimen was naive CD4+ T cells sorted from blood. Subset denoted: CD45RA+ positively selected. The receptors were gathered from a man younger than 35 in good health.

The V and J genes are TRBV7-9 and TRBJ1-1; maybe TRBD1 (6 bases). Between the trimmed V and J ends, which lost 1 base and 4 bases, there was a span of 13 bases. The CDR3 has 15 amino acids. Germline CDR1 reads SEHNR; CDR2 reads FQNEAQ (reference sequence). CDR3 loop: CASSLEGGMGTEAFF. The DNA for the CDR3 is TGTGCCAGCAGCTTAGAAGGGGGGATGGGCACTGAAGCTTTCTTT.

This clone was counted once. The gene calls are TRBV7-2 and TRBJ1-1; D unclear. Germline values: CDR1 SGHTA, CDR2 FQGNSA. V was trimmed by 5 bases and J by 0 bases, leaving 13 bases between them. This CDR3 comprises 15 residues. CDR3 in amino acids: CASSQKQPMNTEAFF. Here the CDR3 DNA reads TGTGCCAGCAGCCAAAAACAGCCCATGAACACTGAAGCTTTCTTT.

The V gene is TRBV6-5, the J gene TRBJ1-6; the match to TRBD1 covers 9 bases. Germline V lookup: CDR1 MNHEY, CDR2 SVGAGI. With V trimmed by 1 base and J by 7 bases, 5 bases remained unmatched. The CDR3 consists of 16 residues. The DNA for the CDR3 is TGTGCCAGCAGTTACTGGGGGACAGGGAGCAATTCACCCCTCCACTTT. Its translation is CASSYWGTGSNSPLHF.

The chain combines TRBV28 with TRBJ1-1; 9 bases are a match to TRBD1. V was pared by 7 bases and J by 2 bases, with 11 bases of the junction left unmatched. The V gene's germline CDR1 is MDHEN and CDR2 SYDVKM. The CDR3 runs 16 residues. DNA for the CDR3: TGTGCCAGCAAGGGTACGACAGGGGGGATAAACACTGAAGCTTTCTTT. Translation gives CASKGTTGGINTEAFF. Full variable domain (rest looked up from reference TRBV28 and TRBJ1-1): DVKVTQSSRYLVKRTGEKVFLECVQDMDHENMFWYRQDPGLGLRLIYFSYDVKMKEKGDIPEGYSVSREKKERFSLILESASTNQTSMYLCASKGTTGGINTEAFFGQGTRLTVV.

The chain combines TRBV18 with TRBJ2-5; D might be TRBD2 (6 bases). Germline CDR1 and CDR2: KGHSH and LQKENI. V gave up 6 bases and J gave up 4 bases, with 6 bases separating them. This CDR3 spans 11 amino acids. For the CDR3, the DNA is TGTGCCAGCTCGGAGGGAGAGACCCAGTACTTC. Translating gives CASSEGETQYF.

The V gene is TRBV30, the J gene TRBJ2-5, with D possibly called TRBD1 or TRBD2 (6 bases each). V lost 1 base and J 1 base, leaving 10 bases between the germline ends. The CDR3 extends over 14 amino acids. CDR1 is GTSNPN, CDR2 SVGIG, per germline (reference sequence). This CDR3 reads CAWSEGGRQETQYF. The DNA of the CDR3 is TGTGCCTGGAGTGAGGGGGGCCGCCAAGAGACCCAGTACTTC.

V and J are TRBV11-3 and TRBJ2-2, with 9 bases matching TRBD2. The CDR3 is made up of 18 amino acids. Losses at the gene ends were 2 bases for V and 1 base for J; bases not matched to a gene: 8. Germline V lookup: CDR1 SGHNT, CDR2 YENEEA. CDR3 region: CASSLYAGGPGNTGELFF. The CDR3 coding sequence is TGTGCCAGCAGCTTATATGCGGGAGGGCCGGGGAACACCGGGGAGCTGTTTTTT.